The next 23 T cell receptor beta chains were all read from a single sample in a study of T cells in women clearing cervical HPV infection. The assay was immunoSEQ multiplex PCR, and TCRdb's table has in-frame clones only and misses some. The sample has under 45,000 clones, and its top ten clones hold about 1.5%. The sample consisted of blood buffy coat. These receptor sequences come from a woman between 18 and 70 years old with a cervical HPV16 infection that either progressed to CIN3+ or cleared (not recorded which).

Of note for this clone: Coverage ceases 3 residues before the CDR3 finishes, and the germline J gene fills in the end. J is TRBJ2-3 and V is TRBV10-3; 9 bases are shared with TRBD1. CDR1 is ENHRY and CDR2 is SYGVKD in the germline V gene. V shed 6 bases, J shed 0 bases, and the junction held 16 bases outside the gene matches. The CDR3 has 19 residues. The CDR3 bases that were read are TGTGCCATCAGGCATACCGGGACAGGGACGTCGGGTAGCACAGATACG. It codes for CAIRHTGTGTSGSTDT. In full, the CDR3 reads CAIRHTGTGTSGSTDTQYF.

Comment on this clone: The observed sequence ends 3 residues before the CDR3 terminus, with the missing tail filled in from the germline J gene. The V call is TRBV7-3, the J call TRBJ2-3, with 11 bases identical to TRBD2. The length of the CDR3 is 13 residues. Germline V gene lookup returns CDR1 SGHTA and CDR2 FQGTGA. CDR3 DNA (partial): TGTGCCAGCAGCTCCGGGACTAGCGGAACG. It yields the protein CASSSGTSGT. The entire CDR3 is CASSSGTSGTQYF.

With regard to this clone: The read finishes 3 residues shy of the CDR3 end, and the germline J gene is used to complete it. The chain links TRBV30 to TRBJ2-2; the match to TRBD1 covers 9 bases. This CDR3 contains 14 residues. In germline, CDR1 is GTSNPN, CDR2 SVGIG (reference sequence). CDR3 DNA, as far as it was read: TGTGCCTGGAGCTCGGGACAGGGCGGTTCACCG. Protein sequence: CAWSSGQGGSP. The CDR3 as a whole reads CAWSSGQGGSPLFF.

As to this clone: The sequenced fragment ends 3 residues before the CDR3 boundary, so the rest is inferred from the germline J gene. The J gene is TRBJ1-4, the V gene TRBV30, with D possibly TRBD1 on 5 matching bases. CDR1 and CDR2 from the germline V gene are GTSNPN and SVGIG (reference sequence). This CDR3 has 16 residues. The sequenced part of the CDR3 DNA is TGTGCCTGGACGTCTCTGGTACTCTCTGGGGCCAACGTA. Amino acid sequence: CAWTSLVLSGANV. The full CDR3 reads CAWTSLVLSGANVLFF.

To note about this clone: The CDR3 is cut off 3 residues early in the read; its end comes from the germline J gene. The V gene is TRBV19, the J gene TRBJ2-1, with 10 nucleotides matching TRBD1. Germline CDR1 reads LNHDA; CDR2 reads SQIVND (reference sequence). The trim removed 3 bases at V and 6 bases at J, leaving 5 bases unmatched. The CDR3 totals 15 residues. The CDR3 sequence: CASSIGTGEGNEQFF. The CDR3 bases that were read are TGTGCCAGTAGTATTGGGACAGGGGAGGGCAATGAG.

Remarks on this clone: The read terminates 3 residues before the CDR3 end, so the remaining end is supplied by the germline J gene. This rearrangement joins TRBV6-2 or TRBV6-3 to TRBJ2-1; 9 positions agree with TRBD2. The CDR3 is 16 residues long. The germline CDR1 and CDR2 sequences are MNHEY and SVGEGT. The V segment lost 8 bases and the J segment 0 bases; nucleotides outside the gene matches: 8. CDR3 DNA, as far as it was read: TGTGCCAGCGCCTCTAGCGGGGTCAGCTCCTACAATGAG. Its translation is CASASSGVSSYNE. The CDR3 as a whole reads CASASSGVSSYNEQFF.

Details on this clone: The read falls 3 residues short of the CDR3 end, and the missing part is taken from the germline J gene. The chain has TRBV19 and TRBJ2-2; possibly TRBD2 for D (6 bases). Deletions cut 4 bases from V and 2 bases from J, with 20 bases between. Germline loops: CDR1 LNHDA, CDR2 SQIVND (reference sequence). The CDR3 extends over 18 amino acids. CDR3 protein: CASSKERLAGRNTGELFF. CDR3 bases read: TGTGCCAGTAGTAAGGAACGTCTGGCGGGGCGAAACACCGGGGAG.

Of note for this clone: The CDR3 is cut off 3 residues early in the read; its end comes from the germline J gene. The chain is built from TRBV11-1 and TRBJ2-1, with D perhaps TRBD2 (5 bases). The CDR3 is 14 amino acids. Germline CDR1 reads SGHAT; CDR2 reads FQDESV (reference sequence). V was shortened by 2 bases and J by 6 bases, with 11 bases between the two germline ends. The CDR3 DNA, read in part, is TGTGCCAGCAGCTTATTCCGGACTTCCAATGAG. Its translation is CASSLFRTSNE. The CDR3 in full is CASSLFRTSNEQFF.

Comments on this clone: The read is 3 residues too short to cover the CDR3 end, so that end is filled in from the germline J gene. This chain joins TRBV13 and TRBJ2-5, with D hard to call. Germline loops: CDR1 PRHDT, CDR2 FYEKMQ (reference sequence). CDR3 size: 15 residues. V dropped 3 bases and J dropped 2 bases, with 13 bases sitting between them. The chain's CDR3 is CASSLPRHFQETQYF. The covered CDR3 bases are TGTGCCAGCAGCTTGCCCAGACATTTTCAAGAGACC. Variable domain in full (rest from reference TRBV13 and TRBJ2-5): AAGVIQSPRHLIKEKRETATLKCYPIPRHDTVYWYQQGPGQDPQFLISFYEKMQSDKGSIPDRFSAQQFSDYHSELNMSSLELGDSALYFCASSLPRHFQETQYFGPGTRLLVL.

To note about this clone: The CDR3 end falls 3 residues outside the read, so it is completed with the germline J gene. Other DNA sequences from this sample encode an identical CDR3 as well. V usage is TRBV5-1 and J usage is TRBJ1-3, with TRBD1 as a possible D gene (6 bases). This CDR3 has 15 residues. Germline V gene sequence: CDR1 SGHRS, CDR2 YFSETQ. V was pared by 0 bases and J by 1 base, with 8 bases between. This CDR3 reads CASSLDTGSGNTIYF. The covered CDR3 bases are TGCGCCAGCAGCTTGGATACAGGGTCTGGAAACACC.

As concerns this clone: The read falls 3 residues short of the CDR3 end, and the missing part is taken from the germline J gene. The chain uses TRBV7-3 and TRBJ2-4; TRBD1 matches 10 bases. Germline trimming cut 5 bases from V and 2 bases from J; bases unmatched to any gene: 9. The V gene's germline CDR1 is SGHTA and CDR2 FQGTGA. The CDR3 is made up of 17 amino acids. Partial CDR3 DNA: TGTGCCAGCAGCGTGACAGGGGGCTCAATCCCCAAAAACATT. It yields the protein CASSVTGGSIPKNI. The CDR3 in its entirety is CASSVTGGSIPKNIQYF. The variable domain in full, completed from reference TRBV7-3 and TRBJ2-4, reads GAGVSQTPSNKVTEKGKYVELRCDPISGHTALYWYRQSLGQGPEFLIYFQGTGAADDSGLPNDRFFAVRPEGSVSTLKIQRTERGDSAVYLCASSVTGGSIPKNIQYFGAGTRLSVL.

Regarding this clone: The read stops 3 residues short of the end of the CDR3; the missing end is completed from the germline J gene. The chain is built from TRBV20-1 and TRBJ2-5; tentatively, D is TRBD1 (6 bases). The V gene lost 2 bases and the J gene lost 2 bases, with 12 bases spanning the gap. Germline V CDR1 and CDR2: DFQATT, SNEGSKA (reference sequence). This CDR3 has 14 amino acids. The CDR3 is CSARPGTLQETQYF. The DNA read from the CDR3 is TGCAGTGCTAGACCCGGGACACTGCAAGAGACC.

A note on this clone: The CDR3 is cut off 3 residues early in the read; its end comes from the germline J gene. The chain employs TRBV18 and TRBJ1-4; possible D gene TRBD1, 5 bases. Germline assignment: CDR1 KGHSH and CDR2 LQKENI. This CDR3 contains 18 residues. The part of the CDR3 DNA that was read is TGTGCCAGCTCTCCTCGGGTAGCGGGTAAATCTGGGGCCAACGTA. It codes for CASSPRVAGKSGANV. The CDR3, in full, reads CASSPRVAGKSGANVLFF.

The CDR3 DNA, read in part, is TGTGCCAGCACCCTGACAGGGCAATACTATGGC. This sequence encodes CASTLTGQYYG. The complete CDR3 sequence is CASTLTGQYYGYTF. This sequence joins TRBV7-9 and TRBJ1-2, with TRBD1 matching 7 bases. The read gets to within 3 residues of the CDR3 end, and the germline J gene fills in the rest. Germline values: CDR1 SEHNR, CDR2 FQNEAQ (reference sequence). The CDR3 spans 14 residues. V gave up 7 bases and J gave up 3 bases; unmatched junction bases: 8.

Comments on this clone: The read ends 3 residues early relative to the CDR3; the germline J gene fills the gap. The rearrangement uses TRBV7-2 and TRBJ2-1, with D maybe TRBD1 (5 bases). The germline V and J ends were trimmed by 5 bases and 7 bases, with 12 bases remaining between them. In germline, CDR1 is SGHTA, CDR2 FQGNSA. The CDR3 runs 13 residues. Incomplete CDR3 DNA: TGTGCCAGCAGCCGGCCAAAGGGGAATGAG. Translated, it gives CASSRPKGNE. The CDR3 in full is CASSRPKGNEQFF.

On this clone itself: The CDR3 is cut off 3 residues early in the read; its end comes from the germline J gene. The rearrangement uses TRBV5-1 and TRBJ1-2; 7 nucleotides match TRBD1. This CDR3 is built from 14 residues. From germline, CDR1 is SGHRS and CDR2 YFSETQ. Unmatched junction bases numbered 6, after V lost 4 bases and J lost 3 bases. The CDR3 loop is CASSPGQADYGYTF. CDR3 DNA (partial): TGCGCCAGCAGCCCCGGACAGGCGGACTATGGC.

Comments on this clone: The CDR3 end is not reached by the read, which stops 3 residues before it; the germline J gene fills it in. This sequence joins TRBV14 and TRBJ2-7; 13 bases are a match to TRBD2. The CDR3 consists of 17 residues. Germline CDR1 reads SGHDN; CDR2 reads FVKESK. With V trimmed by 2 bases and J by 5 bases, 9 bases remained unmatched. CDR3 bases read: TGTGCCAGCAGCCAAAGGAGACTAGCGGGAGGAGCCCACGAG. The encoded protein is CASSQRRLAGGAHE. The CDR3 as a whole reads CASSQRRLAGGAHEQYF. The entire variable domain, with the rest obtained from reference TRBV14 and TRBJ2-7, is as follows: EAGVTQFPSHSVIEKGQTVTLRCDPISGHDNLYWYRRVMGKEIKFLLHFVKESKQDESGMPNNRFLAERTGGTYSTLKVQPAELEDSGVYFCASSQRRLAGGAHEQYFGPGTRLTVT.

On this clone itself: From the germline J gene comes the end of the CDR3, since the read stops 3 residues before it. J is TRBJ1-2 and V is TRBV7-9, with 9 bases lining up with TRBD1. This CDR3 has 13 amino acids. Germline V gene lookup returns CDR1 SEHNR and CDR2 FQNEAQ (reference sequence). The CDR3 bases that were read are TGTGCCAGCAGCCGACAGGGGGACTACGAC. Protein product: CASSRQGDYD. The CDR3 as a whole reads CASSRQGDYDYTF. The variable domain in full, with the rest retrieved from reference TRBV7-9 and TRBJ1-2, is DTGVSQNPRHKITKRGQNVTFRCDPISEHNRLYWYRQTLGQGPEFLTYFQNEAQLEKSRLLSDRFSAERPKGSFSTLEIQRTEQGDSAMYLCASSRQGDYDYTFGSGTRLTVV.

Points on this clone: From the germline J gene comes the end of the CDR3, since the read stops 3 residues before it. The gene calls are TRBV5-6 and TRBJ2-7; D might be TRBD2 (5 bases). Per the germline V gene, CDR1 is SGHDT and CDR2 is YYEEEE. The CDR3 contains 14 residues. V was clipped by 2 bases and J by 2 bases, with 11 bases between them. This chain's CDR3 is CASSFPTGTYEQYF. Partial CDR3 DNA: TGTGCCAGCAGCTTCCCCACGGGGACCTACGAG.

Details on this clone: The read halts 3 residues ahead of the CDR3 end, with the missing end drawn from the germline J gene. The genes are TRBV30 and TRBJ1-5; possible D gene TRBD1, 6 bases. Germline V CDR1 and CDR2: GTSNPN, SVGIG (reference sequence). Trimming cost V 0 bases and J 7 bases, with 10 bases left between them. The CDR3 length is 13 residues. The CDR3 DNA, read in part, is TGTGCCTGGAGTGTAGAGGGGGGGCAGCCC. It specifies CAWSVEGGQP. The full-length CDR3 reads as CAWSVEGGQPQHF.

As for this clone: The read ends 3 residues shy of where the CDR3 ends; the end is completed using the germline J gene. The rearrangement joins TRBV20-1 to TRBJ2-7, with a possible D match to TRBD2 (6 bases). The CDR3 is 13 residues long. V was cut by 7 bases and J by 3 bases, with 16 bases left in between. Per the germline V gene, CDR1 is DFQATT and CDR2 is SNEGSKA (reference sequence). The CDR3 sequence is CSGLEPIYYEQYF. The DNA read from the CDR3 is TGCAGTGGACTAGAACCTATATACTACGAG.

In regard to this clone: The read is 3 residues too short to cover the CDR3 end, so that end is filled in from the germline J gene. This chain joins TRBV19 and TRBJ2-1; no reliable D call. V was clipped by 1 base and J by 5 bases, with 3 bases between them. Germline CDR1 is LNHDA and CDR2 is SQIVND (reference sequence). This CDR3 is 12 amino acids long. CDR3 DNA, as far as it was read: TGTGCCAGTAGTATAGCCGACAATGAG. It specifies CASSIADNE. The full CDR3 reads CASSIADNEQFF.

Notes on this clone: From the germline J gene comes the end of the CDR3, since the read stops 3 residues before it. The chain is built from TRBV6-2 or TRBV6-3 and TRBJ2-3; 9 bases map to TRBD2. The germline gives CDR1 MNHEY, CDR2 SVGEGT. This CDR3 spans 14 amino acids. V lost 7 bases, J lost 8 bases, and 10 bases stayed unmatched. Partial CDR3 DNA: TGTGCCAGCATCCCGGGACTAGCTCCCGGTACG. Protein sequence: CASIPGLAPGT. The full CDR3 sequence reads CASIPGLAPGTQYF.